This T cell receptor beta chain is from a study of blood T cell repertoires in COVID-19. Study details: Italy, Spain and the United States were the sources of the convalescent and acute COVID-19 samples. In each case, the material was cDNA or gDNA derived from T cells, B-cell-depleted T cells, or PBMCs.

Per the authors' pipeline: Estimated nucleated cell counts came from reference gene primer amplification. Sequenced by immunoSEQ multiplex PCR; TCRdb stores in-frame clones only, minus some. From that table come the V and J calls and clone size; the DNA was used to work out D and trimming. This table holds about 34,000 clones, roughly 85% found once. The clonotype comes from a human donor with acute or convalescent COVID-19. The donor label of this sample is uncertain. Sequenced sample: peripheral blood.

In DNA, the CDR3 is TGTGCCAGCAGTTCCACAAGACAGGACCAAGAGACCCAGTACTTC. It yields the protein CASSSTRQDQETQYF. The V call is TRBV27, the J call TRBJ2-5, with a tentative D call TRBD1 (6 bases). V lost 4 bases and J lost 0, with 12 bases in between. The germline gives CDR1 MNHEY, CDR2 SMNVEV (reference sequence). The CDR3 is 15 amino acids.